This T cell receptor (beta chain) was sequenced in a study of CD8+ T cells in alopecia areata. Study background: Treated patients swallowed 5 to 10 mg of oral tofacitinib twice daily.

Treatment denoted: oral pan-JAK inhibitor, 5-10 mg twice daily. PBMCs yielded sorted CD4+ and CD8+ T cells. Study findings and constraints: Having one nonresponder leaves uncertain how baseline CD8+ expansion relates to response. Against the mouse data, patients shared TCRs less clearly, possibly for HLA reasons.

As the sequencing template, cDNA was produced by extracting RNA and reverse transcribing it. The protocol was immunoSEQ multiplex PCR, while the TCRdb copy is restricted to in-frame clones and leaves out a portion. The data show about 190,000 clones, over 60% seen once. This CDR3 has 13 amino acids. Looked up from germline, CDR1 is SNHLY and CDR2 is FYNNEI. Unmatched junction bases numbered 8, after V lost 8 bases and J lost 5 bases. Of note for this clone: Its cognate antigen is unknown.

The origin of this receptor is a human donor with alopecia areata. This chain connects TRBV2 to TRBJ2-5, with 7 bases matching TRBD1. Sequencing was performed on CD4+ T cells sorted from blood, taken at week 4, from a patient treated with tofacitinib. CDR3 amino acids: CASRTGLLETQYF. Here the CDR3 DNA reads TGTGCCAGCCGGACAGGCCTATTGGAGACCCAGTACTTC.